Shown below are 15 T cell receptor beta chains from a single sample sequenced in a study of tumor and adjacent non-tumor tissue in lung cancer. Three rounds of nested PCR, following a modified ARM-PCR protocol, produced the TCRbeta library. TCRdb redid the calling of the multiplex PCR reads with MiXCR, one entry per CDR3 protein. The sample shows about 110,000 distinct CDR3 sequences, approximately 82% of them seen only once. The template was RNA from unsorted bulk tissue. The sequenced material came from lung tumor tissue. These receptor sequences come from a woman aged 60-75 years with non-small cell lung cancer.

With respect to this clonotype: One end of the junction fails to match germline, which may point to a read error. This chain connects TRBV6-2 or TRBV6-3 to TRBJ1-2; 7 bases align to TRBD1. Germline V gives CDR1 MNHEY, CDR2 SVGEGT. The CDR3 sequence is 19 residues long. The DNA of the CDR3 is TGTGCCAGCAGCCAAAATGAAAGGGACAGCGGCTTTAAAGGCTATGGTTACACCTTC. It codes for CASSQNERDSGFKGYGYTF.

Comments on this clonotype: Just one base apart from a much larger clone, this may be a read error. Since the CDR3 does not end with the conserved phenylalanine or tryptophan, this likely comes from a read error. V is TRBV6-1 and J is TRBJ2-2; TRBD1 is a possible D gene (5 bases). The CDR3 is 17 residues long. CDR1 and CDR2 from the germline V gene are MNHNS and SASEGT. V lost 2 bases to trimming and J lost 1 base, with 14 bases between them. DNA of the CDR3: TGTGCCAGCAGTGAAAACTGGGGCAGTTTGAACACCGGGGAGCTGTTTTAT. Residues: CASSENWGSLNTGELFY.

This sequence joins TRBV29-1 and TRBJ2-3; D not certain. Germline assignment: CDR1 SQVTM and CDR2 ANQGSEA. Between the trimmed V and J ends, which lost 8 bases and 2 bases, there was a span of 14 bases. This CDR3 spans 13 amino acids. The CDR3 DNA reads as TGCAGCATAATTGGAGCTGCCACAGATACGCAGTATTTT. Translated, it gives CSIIGAATDTQYF.

The genes are TRBV6-6 and TRBJ2-7; 9 nucleotides align to TRBD1. The CDR3 is 15 residues long. Per the germline V gene, CDR1 is MNHNY and CDR2 is SVGAGI (reference sequence). After removal of 5 bases from V and 6 bases from J, the junction contained 11 bases not matched to a gene. As DNA, the CDR3 is TGTGCCAGCAGTCGCAAGACAGGGGGAGACATCGAGCAGTACTTC. Translating it yields CASSRKTGGDIEQYF.

About this clonotype itself: One end of the junction does not line up with germline, which may come from a read error. The rearrangement uses TRBV4-1 and TRBJ1-1; D is perhaps TRBD1 (6 bases). CDR3 length: 13 amino acids. The germline V gene has CDR1 MGHRA and CDR2 YSYEKL. The CDR3 here is CASRGGANTDAFF. DNA for the CDR3: TGCGCCAGCAGAGGGGGAGCGAACACTGACGCTTTCTTT.

The chain employs TRBV12-5 and TRBJ2-3; D remains unclear. CDR3 length equals 18 residues. Deletions cut 8 bases from V and 0 bases from J, with 24 bases between. Germline CDR1 is LGHNT and CDR2 is FRNRAP. The CDR3 is CASTFHRVAEASTDTQYF. The CDR3 bases are TGTGCTAGTACTTTCCACCGGGTGGCGGAAGCTAGCACAGATACGCAGTATTTT.

This chain uses TRBV5-6 with TRBJ2-2; 8 bases match TRBD1. Germline CDR1 and CDR2: SGHDT and YYEEEE. CDR3 length equals 15 residues. The V and J ends lost 4 bases and 0 bases, in that order; junction bases with no gene match: 2. The CDR3 here is CASSRDRTNTGELFF. CDR3 DNA: TGTGCCAGCAGCCGGGACAGGACGAACACCGGGGAGCTGTTTTTT.

The sample holds many counts of this clonotype. The CDR3 nucleotides read TGCAGTGCTCCACCCGGCGGCTACTATGGCTACACCTTC. Residues: CSAPPGGYYGYTF. This chain uses TRBV20-1 with TRBJ1-2, with D uncertain. V shed 5 bases and J shed 3 bases, with 13 bases lying between them. CDR1 and CDR2 from the germline V gene are DFQATT and SNEGSKA (reference sequence). The CDR3 extends over 13 amino acids.

In this sample, this clonotype turned up many times. This rearrangement joins TRBV10-3 to TRBJ2-5; no clear D. Deletions cut 8 bases from V and 2 bases from J, with 15 bases between. Germline V gene lookup returns CDR1 ENHRY and CDR2 SYGVKD. The CDR3 runs to 14 residues. CDR3 amino acids: CAISFSNGQETQYF. CDR3 DNA sequence: TGTGCCATCTCCTTTTCCAACGGACAAGAGACCCAGTACTTC.

In the case of this clonotype: Being one base from a much bigger clone, this may be a read error. The rearrangement joins TRBV6-1 to TRBJ2-1; D unclear. CDR3 length equals 12 residues. Germline V gene lookup returns CDR1 MNHNS and CDR2 SASEGT. The CDR3, as DNA: TGTGCCAACAGTTTTACGACGGTCAGGCAGTTCTTC. This translates into CANSFTTVRQFF.

The genes are TRBV28 and TRBJ1-5; weak D call: TRBD1 (6 bases). The CDR3 totals 15 residues. V was cut by 5 bases and J by 7 bases, with 18 bases left in between. The germline gives CDR1 MDHEN, CDR2 SYDVKM. CDR3 amino acids: CASSVTRLGAQPQHF. The DNA of the CDR3 is TGTGCCAGCAGTGTAACACGGTTGGGGGCCCAGCCCCAGCATTTT.

The CDR3 spells CASNVGTEAFF. As DNA, the CDR3 is TGTGCCAGCAATGTCGGGACAGAGGCTTTCTTT. V gene TRBV6-1 combines with J gene TRBJ1-1; 7 bases match TRBD1. This CDR3 has 11 residues. The junction had 7 bases not matched to a gene; V was cut back by 7 bases and J by 11 bases. The germline V gene encodes CDR1 MNHNS and CDR2 SASEGT.

A few counts support this clonotype. The chain joins TRBV7-9 to TRBJ1-2; 7 positions agree with TRBD1. After removal of 1 base from V and 3 bases from J, the junction contained 11 bases not matched to a gene. Germline loops: CDR1 SEHNR, CDR2 FQNEAQ (reference sequence). The CDR3 is 17 amino acids. CDR3 sequence: CASSLGHLGTGDYGYTF. The CDR3, as DNA: TGTGCCAGCAGCTTAGGCCATCTCGGCACAGGGGACTATGGCTACACCTTC.

Remarks on this clonotype: A junction boundary mismatches the germline segment, possibly from a read error. The chain employs TRBV20-1 and TRBJ2-7, with D perhaps matching TRBD2 (6 bases). The length of the CDR3 is 13 residues. Germline CDR1 and CDR2: DFQATT and SNEGSKA (reference sequence). This CDR3 reads CNAREGGTYEQYF. The CDR3 region has the DNA TGCAATGCTAGAGAAGGCGGGACTTACGAGCAATACTTC.

On this clonotype: One junction end does not reproduce the germline sequence, and a read error may be involved. The V and J genes are TRBV4-3 and TRBJ2-2; D possibly matches TRBD1 or TRBD2 (5 bases each). Germline values: CDR1 LGHNA, CDR2 YSLEER. The length of the CDR3 is 13 residues. CDR3 sequence: CASSYRGTGELFF. CDR3 DNA: TGCGCCAGCAGCTATCGAGGGACCGGGGAACTGTTTTTT.